This T cell receptor beta chain was captured by sequencing in a study of cytomegalovirus exposure and HLA in healthy donors (dated by TCRdb to the late 2010s). Notes on the research overall: An earlier analysis of several hundred of the donors reported about 250 Gb of sequence data and 100 million to 140 million unique TCR beta sequences from approximately 180 million T cells. The study used immunosequencing to profile the T cell repertoires of around 600 subjects and linked those repertoires to cytomegalovirus serostatus. Rather than using new phenotypic data, the later analysis identified candidate immune exposures from TCR beta sequences and from how often those sequences occurred across donors. An earlier analysis of 587 of the donors used high-throughput TCR beta sequencing to judge whether each TCR beta V gene segment behaved as functional or pseudogenic. In a later analysis, previously published TCR beta repertoires from more than 500 donors were re-analyzed and high-resolution HLA genotyping was added so that TCR occurrence patterns could be studied. Every discovery cohort repertoire had been produced on one sequencing platform. Typing coverage varied by locus: 629-630 donors for A, B, C, DRB1 and DQB1; approximately 500 for DQA1; about 590 for DPA1; roughly 450 for DPB1. Because of strong linkage in the cohort, roughly five DR-DQ haplotypes were treated as single units for association and clustering. A separate validation cohort of roughly 110 different subjects was used in addition to the roughly 670-subject first cohort. The study aimed to test whether cataloging public T cell receptors could reveal signatures of past pathogen exposure. A later genetic analysis took genome-wide SNP genotypes for about 55% of the 666 donors and used that subset as a discovery cohort. The study combined high-throughput TCR immunosequencing, statistical association of individual TCRs with disease status, and machine learning to predict cytomegalovirus infection status. Across some 400 genotyped donors of the cohort, an average of approximately 240,000 unique TCR beta nucleotide sequences per donor were sequenced, and 15% to 20% of those sequences were non-productive. Donor age, sex, ethnicity and CMV serostatus were compiled together with the repertoire data. Roughly 300 gigabases of sequencing data and tens of millions of unique TCR sequences were included in an early release covering 550 to 650 HLA-typed donors. Class I and class II HLA loci were covered by the typing at four-digit resolution. Of the 350 to 400 genotyped donors, approximately 83% fell in the genetic ancestry cluster associated with self-reported Caucasian donors.

The cohort comprised 550 to 700 healthy bone marrow donors. At the time of sampling, all cohort members were nominally healthy, though unrecorded immune exposures were likely present. The donor was CMV seronegative and belonged to the group of roughly 330 seronegative cohort members. Every donor gave a peripheral blood sample, and the peripheral blood mononuclear cells from that sample were used for TCR beta sequencing. Genomic DNA was extracted from the blood cell samples with the Qiagen DNeasy Blood Extraction Kit. V lost 0 bases and J lost 1 base; the stretch between them is 6 bases long. Including cysteine and phenylalanine, the CDR3 has 13 amino acids. The sequence is cut down to CDR3 DNA, 39 bases in frame from base 1. CDR1 is given as GTSNPN and CDR2 as SVGIG, both from the germline V gene (reference sequence). Turning to this clone: Its recognized antigen is unknown. No quality values exist for individual bases; no much larger clone is one base distant.

The library was obtained by the immunoSEQ multiplex PCR assay. A mixture of 60 forward primers for TCR Vbeta segments and 13 reverse primers for TCR Jbeta segments was used in the multiplex PCR. Amplification of the CDR3 region of rearranged TCR beta genes was performed with a multiplex PCR assay on genomic DNA. The Illumina HiSeq System was used to sequence the amplified TCR beta libraries as 87-base-pair reads. In the authors' own workflow: A later analysis counted tens of millions of unique TCR beta chains across the 640 or so repertoires, and approximately 11 million of these chains were shared by at least two donors. To remove PCR and sequencing errors, raw reads were error-corrected and collapsed into unique sequences using a nearest-neighbor algorithm that merged closely related sequences. Alignment of CDR3 sequences to IMGT reference sequences was used to assign V, D and J gene segments. For a sequence to be retained, a match of at least six nucleotides to both a V gene segment and a J gene segment was required. A rearrangement was called productive if the CDR3 had no stop codons and remained in frame with V and J, and every other rearrangement was called non-productive. Following IMGT convention, CDR3 was defined as the stretch from the second conserved V-encoded cysteine to the conserved J-encoded phenylalanine. The earlier analysis of roughly 590 of the donors excluded any sequence lacking an unambiguous match to a single V gene segment. An earlier analysis of a few hundred of the donors called V segments functional above 56.7% productive rearrangements and segregating when the between-donor standard deviation exceeded 5%. A statistical classification framework was built to diagnose cytomegalovirus status from the catalog of TCR beta chain sequences. A later analysis assigned V and J genes by comparing TCR nucleotide sequences with IMGT/GENE-DB human TR gene sequences. A later analysis assigned CDR3 sequences and most-parsimonious VDJ recombination scenarios with the TCRdist pipeline. In a later analysis, each TCR beta chain was defined by its CDR3 amino acid sequence together with its V-gene family, and reads without a unique V-gene family were excluded. A later analysis removed 550 to 700 highly shared, low-generation-probability nucleotide sequences to deal with suspected cross-contamination and a sequencing artifact. A later analysis calculated a clonal expansion index for each public chain from normalized within-repertoire ranks of inferred template counts. In a later analysis, generation probabilities were computed using a VDJ recombination model fitted to out-of-frame rearrangements, and the results were checked against IGoR. A later analysis scored TCR-TCR, TCR-HLA and TCR-CMV co-occurrence with hypergeometric tests, applying a repertoire-size bias correction to TCR pairs. False discovery rates were estimated in a later analysis by permuting HLA or CMV assignments 20 times. In a later analysis, co-occurring TCRs were grouped using DBSCAN, and TCRdist sequence similarity was added for clustering within HLA-allele-positive subsets. Co-occurrence clustering excluded repertoires with fewer than 30,000 or more than 120,000 public chains, plus five with anomalous nucleotide sharing. TCRdb provides this immuneACCESS table in a form limited to in-frame rearrangements. Some clones are lacking; in checked studies, under half of them reflect an unresolved V gene, and why the rest are absent is not known. The V and J calls and clone size are taken from that table; D and trimming were inferred from the DNA. Here the sample has more than 90,000 clones; around four fifths occur a single time. Approximately 0.8% of the sample comes from the top ten.

The investigation overall reported the following: In a later genetic analysis, a missense DCLRE1C variant was associated with V-gene and J-gene trimming of TCR beta chains, and the association was replicated in an independent cohort. CMV serostatus was the only immune exposure information available for the cohort. The authors suggested that the approach could potentially be extended to other disease states and immunological phenotypes. In a later genetic analysis, fewer N-insertions in productive TCRs were reported among donors in an Asian-associated ancestry cluster than the roughly 640-donor mean. Because counts were too low, approximately 18 rarely observed V segments, including chromosome 9 orphons, were excluded from the earlier analysis of about 500 of the donors. Cytomegalovirus status was reported to be diagnosed by the classifier with high specificity and sensitivity in both the original and validation cohorts. While some public TCRs were present in many individuals, most TCR sequences turned up only very rarely across donors. A cluster of highly shared sequence variants was judged likely to be a technical artifact of the sequencing pipeline. In this cohort, only TCR beta chains were sequenced, and detectable features were limited by the absence of alpha or paired-chain data. A later analysis found that HLA-associated TCR beta chains were more clonally expanded and had lower generation probabilities than equally common non-associated chains. Because the 87-base-pair reads could not distinguish some IMGT-functional V segments, including TRBV6-2 and TRBV6-3, those segments were excluded. A further reported finding was that TCR beta sequences accurately predicted the HLA-A and HLA-B alleles for most subjects in the first cohort. The presence/absence analyses assumed that sequencing depth was roughly uniform across donors, and that assumption may not be true. HLA typing was unavailable for some donors at each locus, so association tests used only the typed subset. Several of the top co-occurrence clusters appeared to be linked to parvovirus B19, influenza, CMV and Epstein-Barr virus, according to a later analysis. In vitro tests confirmed that a few of the cytomegalovirus-associated TCR beta chains recognize cytomegalovirus antigens. The study gave a list of roughly 150 TCR beta chains associated with cytomegalovirus. A later analysis found that TCR association rates varied across HLA loci, with DRB1 alleles showing the most associated TCRs and HLA-C alleles the fewest. In an earlier analysis of roughly 560 of the donors, most TCR beta V segments were observed in productive rearrangements about 87% or about 30% of the time, broadly matching IMGT annotations. When HLA alleles, especially DR and DQ, strongly co-occurred, attributing TCR associations to individual alleles was difficult. Correlated functional status among segregating V segments might be attributable to linkage disequilibrium, but an unknown experimental factor could not be ruled out. In a later analysis, 16,951 TCR beta sequences were associated with specific HLA alleles at a false discovery rate of 0.05. In a later analysis, most CMV-associated TCR beta chains were found to appear HLA-restricted, with HLA associations seemingly driven largely by CMV exposure.

Material for sequencing was PBMCs. This chain joins TRBV30 to TRBJ2-5; possibly the D gene is TRBD1, per 6 matching bases. The TCR sequence derives from a woman aged 55-75 years in good health and CMV-seronegative. DNA sequence: TGTGCCTGGAGTGTGGACAGCCAAGAGACCCAGTACTTC. Its protein is CAWSVDSQETQYF.